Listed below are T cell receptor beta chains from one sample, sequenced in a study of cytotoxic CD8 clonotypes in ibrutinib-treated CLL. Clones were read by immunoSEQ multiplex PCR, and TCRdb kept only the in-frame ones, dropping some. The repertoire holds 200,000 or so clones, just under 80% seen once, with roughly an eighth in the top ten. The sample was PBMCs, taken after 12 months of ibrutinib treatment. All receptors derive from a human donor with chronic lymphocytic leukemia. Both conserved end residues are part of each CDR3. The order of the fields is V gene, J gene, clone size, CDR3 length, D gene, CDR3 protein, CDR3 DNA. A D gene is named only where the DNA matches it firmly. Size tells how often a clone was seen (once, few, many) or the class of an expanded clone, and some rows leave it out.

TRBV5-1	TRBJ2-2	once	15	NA	CASSFQDLNTGELFF	TGCGCCAGCAGCTTCCAGGACCTTAACACCGGGGAGCTGTTTTTT
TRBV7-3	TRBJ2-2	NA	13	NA	CASSVRGARELFF	TGTGCCAGCAGCGTACGGGGGGCCAGGGAGCTGTTTTTT
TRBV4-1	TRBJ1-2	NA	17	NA	CASSQDPGPDTNYGYTF	TGCGCCAGCAGCCAAGATCCGGGACCCGACACTAACTATGGCTACACCTTC
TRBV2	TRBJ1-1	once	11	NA	CASSLLSEAFF	TGTGCCAGCAGCCTTCTATCAGAAGCTTTCTTT
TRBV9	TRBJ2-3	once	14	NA	CASTTGADTDTQYF	TGTGCCAGCACAACGGGGGCCGACACAGATACGCAGTATTTT
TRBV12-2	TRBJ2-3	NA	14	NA	CASRLALATDTQYF	TGTGCAAGTCGCTTAGCGCTGGCCACAGATACGCAGTATTTT
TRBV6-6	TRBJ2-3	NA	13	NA	CASSLGSRDTQYF	TGTGCCAGCAGCCTAGGTTCGAGGGATACGCAGTATTTT
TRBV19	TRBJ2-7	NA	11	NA	CASSTGWEQYF	TGTGCCAGTAGTACTGGTTGGGAGCAGTACTTC
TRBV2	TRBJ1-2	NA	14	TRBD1	CASSRTTGGESWTF	TGTGCCAGCAGCCGCACTACAGGGGGGGAGTCGTGGACCTTC
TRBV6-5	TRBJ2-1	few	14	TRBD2	CASSPLTSGGEQFF	TGTGCCAGCAGTCCTTTGACTAGCGGGGGAGAGCAGTTCTTC
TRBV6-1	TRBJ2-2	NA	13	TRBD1	CASTGQGIGELFF	TGTGCCAGCACTGGACAGGGTATAGGGGAGCTGTTTTTT
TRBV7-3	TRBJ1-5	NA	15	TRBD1	CASRRDRAGNQPQHF	TGTGCCAGCAGGAGGGACAGGGCGGGCAATCAGCCCCAGCATTTT
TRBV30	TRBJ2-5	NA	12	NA	CAWSVLLETQYF	TGTGCCTGGAGTGTCCTGCTTGAGACCCAGTACTTC
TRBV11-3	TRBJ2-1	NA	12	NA	CASSLRADEQFF	TGTGCCAGCAGCTTACGAGCTGATGAGCAGTTCTTC
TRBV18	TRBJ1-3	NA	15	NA	CASSPGGGTGNTIYF	TGTGCCAGCTCACCGGGAGGGGGAACTGGAAACACCATATATTTT
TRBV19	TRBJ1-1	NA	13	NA	CASSMDPGTEAFF	TGTGCCAGTAGTATGGATCCCGGGACTGAAGCTTTCTTT
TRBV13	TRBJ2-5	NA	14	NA	CASSFRRGQETQYF	TGTGCCAGCAGCTTTCGGAGAGGACAAGAGACCCAGTACTTC
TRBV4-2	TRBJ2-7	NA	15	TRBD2	CASSPRLAESYEQYF	TGTGCCAGCAGCCCTCGACTAGCGGAATCCTACGAGCAGTACTTC
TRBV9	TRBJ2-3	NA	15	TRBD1	CASSQGGQGADTQYF	TGTGCCAGCAGCCAAGGTGGCCAGGGGGCAGATACGCAGTATTTT
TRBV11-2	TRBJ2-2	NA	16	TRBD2	CASSKRTSGNTGELFF	TGTGCCAGCAGCAAACGGACTAGCGGAAACACCGGGGAGCTGTTTTTT
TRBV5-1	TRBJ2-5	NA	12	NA	CASSLGSETQYF	TGCGCCAGCAGCTTGGGATCGGAGACCCAGTACTTC
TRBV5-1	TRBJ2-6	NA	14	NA	CASSSWSGANVLTF	TGCGCCAGCAGCTCCTGGTCTGGGGCCAACGTCCTGACTTTC
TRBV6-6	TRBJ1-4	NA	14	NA	CASNRAATNEKLFF	TGTGCCAGCAACCGGGCAGCAACTAATGAAAAACTGTTTTTT
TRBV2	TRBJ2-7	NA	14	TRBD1	CASRPGQGSYEQYF	TGTGCCAGCAGACCCGGACAGGGTAGCTACGAGCAGTACTTC
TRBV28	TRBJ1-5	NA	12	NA	CASMVGNQPQHF	TGTGCCAGCATGGTCGGCAATCAGCCCCAGCATTTT
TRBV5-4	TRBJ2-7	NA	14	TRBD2	CASSSASGSNEQYF	TGTGCCAGCAGTTCAGCTAGCGGGAGCAACGAGCAGTACTTC
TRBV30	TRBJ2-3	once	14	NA	CAWTVGGRADTQYF	TGTGCCTGGACCGTGGGGGGGCGGGCAGATACGCAGTATTTT
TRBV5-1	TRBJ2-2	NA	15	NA	CASSLGRTNTGELFF	TGCGCCAGCAGCTTGGGACGTACGAACACCGGGGAGCTGTTTTTT
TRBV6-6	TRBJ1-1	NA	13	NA	CASAKGQSTEAFF	TGTGCCAGCGCTAAAGGACAGAGCACTGAAGCTTTCTTT
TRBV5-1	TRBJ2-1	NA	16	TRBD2	CASSGTSGGAPGEQFF	TGCGCCAGCAGCGGGACTAGCGGGGGGGCCCCCGGTGAGCAGTTCTTC
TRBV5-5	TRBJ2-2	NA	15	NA	CASSPVGGPARELFF	TGTGCCAGCAGCCCTGTGGGAGGACCGGCCCGGGAGCTGTTTTTT